A selection of T cell receptor beta chains follows, all from one sample in a study of T cells in Graves' hyperthyroidism and ophthalmopathy. TCRdb reprocessed the multiplex PCR reads via MiXCR and lists one record per CDR3 protein. The repertoire includes 150,000 to 200,000 distinct CDR3 sequences, about 15% of them detected once, and under 35% sits in the top ten. The specimen sequenced was blood. These receptors were obtained from a woman in her forties or fifties with Graves' hyperthyroidism. Each CDR3 is given with its conserved first and last residue. A D gene is named only where the DNA matches it firmly. Not all rows give a size; the values are once, few, many and, for expanded clones, a class.

D,size,V,J,CDR3,DNA
NA,few,TRBV20-1,TRBJ2-3,CSARYWNTQYF,TGCAGTGCTAGATATTGGAATACGCAGTATTTT
NA,many,TRBV6-4,TRBJ2-7,CASRTLTSYEQYF,TGTGCCAGCAGGACCCTGACATCCTACGAGCAGTACTTC
TRBD1,many,TRBV15,TRBJ2-1,CATSRQGTGRNISKQFF,TGTGCCACCAGCAGACAAGGGACAGGGCGTAACATTAGCAAGCAGTTCTTC
NA,few,TRBV10-3,TRBJ2-7,CAISESMAGNFHDEQYF,TGTGCCATCAGTGAGTCGATGGCAGGCAATTTCCACGACGAGCAGTACTTC
NA,few,TRBV7-3,TRBJ2-3,CASSSSRGTDTQYF,TGTGCCAGCAGCTCATCTAGGGGCACAGATACGCAGTATTTT
TRBD1,many,TRBV24-1,TRBJ2-3,CATSDRTGVPDTQYF,TGTGCCACCAGTGATCGGACAGGGGTTCCAGATACGCAGTATTTT
TRBD2,NA,TRBV28,TRBJ2-3,CASRPGGGLDTQYF,TGTGCCAGCAGACCCGGGGGGGGACTAGATACGCAGTATTTT
NA,many,TRBV29-1,TRBJ2-3,CSVGQPGADTQYF,TGCAGCGTGGGACAACCAGGAGCAGATACGCAGTATTTT
NA,few,TRBV7-2,TRBJ1-4,CASSPPLYGEKLFF,TGTGCCAGCAGCCCCCCCCTGTACGGTGAAAAACTGTTTTTT
TRBD1,many,TRBV27,TRBJ2-7,CASSSRLNGQGRNFYEQYF,TGTGCCAGCAGTTCCCGTCTCAATGGACAGGGCCGCAATTTTTACGAGCAGTACTTC
TRBD2,many,TRBV7-9,TRBJ2-7,CASSHGTSRDNEQYF,TGTGCCAGCAGCCACGGGACTAGCCGAGATAACGAGCAGTACTTC
NA,many,TRBV7-2,TRBJ1-4,CASSAGTRIEKLFF,TGTGCCAGCAGCGCCGGGACAAGGATCGAAAAACTGTTTTTT
TRBD2,many,TRBV7-3,TRBJ2-5,CASSVSGAGTQYF,TGTGCCAGCAGCGTTAGCGGGGCTGGGACCCAGTACTTC
TRBD1,many,TRBV15,TRBJ2-5,CATRRDRQFQETQYF,TGTGCCACCAGGAGGGACAGGCAGTTCCAAGAGACCCAGTACTTC
NA,once,TRBV5-1,TRBJ2-2,CAGSLVGGDAGELFF,TGCGCCGGCAGCTTGGTGGGGGGCGACGCCGGGGAGCTGTTTTTT
TRBD2,NA,TRBV20-1,TRBJ2-1,CSAPSGGASYNEQFF,TGCAGTGCTCCCTCCGGGGGGGCATCCTACAATGAGCAGTTCTTC
NA,NA,TRBV11-2,TRBJ1-2,CASSLEGATAYGYTF,TGTGCCAGCAGCTTAGAAGGTGCGACAGCCTATGGCTACACCTTC
NA,few,TRBV18,TRBJ1-2,CASSPESENYGYTF,TGTGCCAGCTCACCAGAGTCAGAAAACTATGGCTACACCTTC
TRBD1,NA,TRBV19,TRBJ2-5,CASSIIGTGRPRYF,TGTGCCAGTAGTATAATTGGGACAGGGAGACCTCGGTACTTC
NA,many,TRBV11-2,TRBJ2-5,CASSLGWGRKTQYF,TGTGCCAGCAGCTTAGGGTGGGGCCGAAAGACCCAGTACTTC
NA,many,TRBV7-2,TRBJ2-1,CASSTTGTVLANEQFF,TGTGCCAGCAGCACCACCGGGACGGTACTGGCCAATGAGCAGTTCTTC
TRBD1,NA,TRBV19,TRBJ1-2,CASSIPGQGIYGYTF,TGTGCCAGTAGTATCCCGGGACAGGGGATCTATGGCTACACCTTC
TRBD2,NA,TRBV7-2,TRBJ2-5,CASSHKTSGRAQETQYF,TGTGCCAGCAGCCACAAGACTAGCGGGAGAGCCCAAGAGACCCAGTACTTC
TRBD1,many,TRBV19,TRBJ2-7,CASSARQGHEQYF,TGTGCCAGTAGTGCTAGACAGGGCCACGAGCAGTACTTC
TRBD1,many,TRBV6-1,TRBJ1-2,CASDRGNGYTF,TGTGCCAGTGACAGGGGTAACGGCTACACCTTC
NA,NA,TRBV6-1,TRBJ2-1,CASSELGGRGVYNEQFF,TGTGCCAGCAGTGAACTCGGAGGCAGGGGGGTCTACAATGAGCAGTTCTTC
NA,many,TRBV15,TRBJ2-7,CATSRGSAGAYEQYF,TGTGCCACCAGCAGAGGGTCGGCAGGGGCCTACGAGCAGTACTTC
TRBD2,few,TRBV20-1,TRBJ2-2,CSARLAGGPTGELFF,TGCAGTGCCAGACTAGCGGGGGGCCCCACCGGGGAGCTGTTTTTT
TRBD1,many,TRBV9,TRBJ2-1,CASSVGVRGSSAYNEQFF,TGTGCCAGCAGCGTAGGAGTCAGGGGGAGTTCGGCCTACAATGAGCAGTTCTTC
TRBD1,many,TRBV27,TRBJ1-4,CASSGQGASAGKKLFF,TGTGCCAGCAGTGGACAGGGGGCCTCAGCGGGGAAAAAACTGTTTTTT
NA,NA,TRBV9,TRBJ1-5,CASSGGDSNQPQHF,TGTGCCAGCAGCGGGGGAGATAGCAATCAGCCCCAGCATTTT
NA,few,TRBV5-1,TRBJ1-6,CASRGDLDNSPLHF,TGCGCCAGCAGGGGAGACCTCGATAATTCACCCCTCCACTTT
NA,few,TRBV4-1,TRBJ1-2,CASSPSRWDGYTF,TGCGCCAGCAGCCCAAGTAGGTGGGATGGCTACACCTTC
NA,many,TRBV19,TRBJ1-5,CASNLRTGQRNQPQHF,TGTGCCAGTAACTTGCGGACCGGACAGAGAAATCAGCCCCAGCATTTT
NA,NA,TRBV4-1,TRBJ2-7,CASSQVVPGQRLDEQYF,TGCGCCAGCAGCCAAGTCGTCCCAGGACAGCGGCTGGACGAGCAGTACTTC
NA,many,TRBV6-2/TRBV6-3,TRBJ2-7,CASMGAGSPSYEQYF,TGTGCCAGCATGGGGGCCGGATCGCCATCCTACGAGCAGTACTTC
NA,NA,TRBV20-1,TRBJ1-1,CSASGGTEGTEAFF,TGCAGTGCTAGCGGCGGGACCGAGGGCACTGAAGCTTTCTTT
TRBD1,few,TRBV5-1,TRBJ1-2,CASSQAGTGDYGYTF,TGCGCCAGCAGCCAGGCCGGGACAGGGGACTATGGCTACACCTTC
TRBD2,many,TRBV27,TRBJ2-1,CASSSPRGGYNEQFF,TGTGCCAGCAGCTCCCCCCGGGGGGGGTACAATGAGCAGTTCTTC